Presented here are 4 T cell receptor beta chains from one specimen sequenced in a study of T cell responses to AZD1222 COVID-19 vaccine. Data came from immunoSEQ multiplex PCR; TCRdb stores just in-frame clones and leaves some out. This sample carries some 150,000 clones, about 90% of them seen once, and the ten largest clones take approximately 2.9%. The starting material was peripheral blood, obtained on day 0 of MenACWY control vaccination. All receptors derive from an adult in good health.

The chain is built from TRBV7-3 and TRBJ2-7; D remains ambiguous. This CDR3 has 13 amino acids. The V and J ends lost 1 base and 5 bases respectively, with 9 bases between them. Germline assignment: CDR1 SGHTA and CDR2 FQGTGA. CDR3 amino acids: CASSLRGGDEQYF. CDR3 DNA sequence: TGTGCCAGCAGCTTAAGGGGTGGGGACGAGCAGTACTTC.

The V call is TRBV24-1, the J call TRBJ1-5; no definite D call. Germline V gene data show CDR1 as KGHDR and CDR2 as SFDVKD. The CDR3 runs to 14 residues. Trimming took 0 bases from V and 9 from J, leaving 11 bases between them. The CDR3 is CATSDLAADVPQHF. CDR3 bases: TGTGCCACCAGTGATTTGGCAGCGGACGTGCCCCAGCATTTT.

The rearrangement joins TRBV7-9 to TRBJ1-1; 7 nucleotides match TRBD1. With 6 bases clipped from V and 6 bases from J, the junction kept 7 bases outside the gene matches. The CDR3 is 13 amino acids. CDR1 and CDR2 (germline): SEHNR, FQNEAQ (reference sequence). The CDR3 nucleotides read TGTGCCAGCAGGCTCCAGGGGGTCGCTGAAGCTTTCTTT. Translating it yields CASRLQGVAEAFF.

V is TRBV24-1 and J is TRBJ2-1; a weak D match, TRBD2 (6 bases). V lost 4 bases and J lost 5, with 11 bases in between. CDR3 length equals 14 residues. CDR1 and CDR2 (germline): KGHDR, SFDVKD. The CDR3 region has the DNA TGTGCCACCAGTGAATCCGGGAGTCACAATGAGCAGTTCTTC. Translation gives CATSESGSHNEQFF.